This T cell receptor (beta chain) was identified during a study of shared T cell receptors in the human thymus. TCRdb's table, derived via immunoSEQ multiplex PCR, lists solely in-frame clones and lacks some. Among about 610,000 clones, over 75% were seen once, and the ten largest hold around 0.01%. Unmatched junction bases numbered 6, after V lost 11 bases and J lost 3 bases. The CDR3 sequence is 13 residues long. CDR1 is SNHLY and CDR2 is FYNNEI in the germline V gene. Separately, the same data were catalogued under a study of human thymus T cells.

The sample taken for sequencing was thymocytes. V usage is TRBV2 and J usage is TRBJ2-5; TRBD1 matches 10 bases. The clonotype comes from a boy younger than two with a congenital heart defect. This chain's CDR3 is CAAADRGEETQYF. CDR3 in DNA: TGTGCCGCGGCGGACAGGGGGGAAGAGACCCAGTACTTC.